Detailed here is one TCR beta chain. Its target is unknown. The CDR3 length is 15 residues. V dropped 5 bases and J dropped 3 bases, with 17 bases sitting between them. CDR1 is KGHSH, CDR2 LQKENI, per germline. The record originates from a study of T cell responses to AZD1222 COVID-19 vaccine. The wider study: Timing groups of about 4 and about 12 weeks for second doses were pooled. Whole-study results and caveats: The donor cohort was predominantly white British with a female majority, and clonal diversity may have been underestimated.

The table came from immunoSEQ multiplex PCR; TCRdb's copy has only in-frame clones and leaves some out. Altogether 75,000 to 90,000 clones are present, more than 90% being singletons, with the ten largest covering 5.2%. Sequenced here: peripheral blood, sampled on day 0 of AZD1222 vaccination. The source is an adult in good health. The chain joins TRBV18 to TRBJ2-7; D possibly corresponds to TRBD1 (6 bases). The CDR3 region has the DNA TGTGCCAGCTCAGCATCGACAGGAGCAATCTACGAGCAGTACTTC. This gives the protein CASSASTGAIYEQYF.